These 9 T cell receptor beta chains came from one sample sequenced in a study of Graves' ophthalmopathy and Graves' hyperthyroidism. Amplification of TCR beta CDR3 regions used RNA transcripts. HTBI primers primed a first-round RT-PCR, and a second-round multiplex PCR followed. TCRdb re-called the multiplex PCR reads with MiXCR, one entry per CDR3 protein. The sample consists of approximately 1.2 million distinct CDR3 sequences, about 38% of them appearing once. Sequenced: peripheral blood or thyroid tissue (not recorded which). Every receptor here comes from an adult man with Graves' hyperthyroidism.

The chain combines TRBV24-1 with TRBJ1-6, with 10 bases lining up with TRBD1. In germline, CDR1 is KGHDR, CDR2 SFDVKD. J lost 8 bases, V lost 7 bases, and 1 base had no gene match. This CDR3 region has 13 residues. CDR3 sequence: CATSDRGHSPLHF. CDR3 in DNA: TGTGCCACCAGCGACAGGGGGCATTCACCCCTCCACTTT.

The CDR3 spells CASSLPRVPYEQYF. Here the CDR3 DNA reads TGTGCCAGCAGCTTACCCAGGGTCCCCTACGAGCAGTACTTC. The genes are TRBV7-2 and TRBJ2-7; D may be TRBD1 (5 bases). Trimming removed 2 bases from V and 2 bases from J, with 10 bases in between. The CDR3 runs 14 residues. CDR1 SGHTA and CDR2 FQGNSA come from the germline V gene.

This clonotype was recorded many times. The chain couples TRBV20-1 to TRBJ1-5; D is possibly TRBD1 (6 bases). Trimming took 6 bases from V and 3 from J, leaving 15 bases between them. The CDR3 is 14 residues long. In germline, CDR1 is DFQATT, CDR2 SNEGSKA (reference sequence). CDR3 amino acids: CSAWIQGFNQPQHF. The CDR3 DNA follows: TGCAGTGCATGGATACAGGGATTCAATCAGCCCCAGCATTTT.

This clonotype has a count of ten or more. The V call is TRBV7-2, the J call TRBJ2-7; 7 nucleotides agree with TRBD1. V trimming: 6 bases; J trimming: 5 bases; junction bases outside the gene matches: 4. The CDR3 contains 12 residues. CDR1 is SGHTA and CDR2 is FQGNSA in the germline V gene. The CDR3 protein is CASSTGDHEQYF. CDR3 sequence (DNA): TGTGCCAGCAGTACAGGGGATCACGAGCAGTACTTC.

The rearrangement uses TRBV29-1 and TRBJ2-5, with TRBD1 matching over 7 bases. The V and J ends lost 5 bases and 6 bases, in that order; junction bases with no gene match: 3. This CDR3 is 11 amino acids long. Germline CDR1 reads SQVTM; CDR2 reads ANQGSEA. The CDR3 region is CSVRQGKTQYF. The CDR3 nucleotides are TGCAGCGTTCGACAGGGCAAGACCCAGTACTTC.

This clonotype occurred many times. The rearrangement joins TRBV7-2 to TRBJ2-7, with D tentatively TRBD1 or TRBD2 (5 bases each). The CDR3 is made up of 15 amino acids. The V gene's germline CDR1 is SGHTA and CDR2 FQGNSA. Trimming cost V 0 bases and J 2 bases, with 11 bases left between them. CDR3 DNA sequence: TGTGCCAGCAGCTTAGCCTGGGACCACACCTACGAGCAGTACTTC. Its protein product is CASSLAWDHTYEQYF.

Many counts were recorded for this clonotype. The gene calls are TRBV7-8 and TRBJ2-2, with 11 bases identical to TRBD2. This CDR3 is 16 amino acids long. CDR1 and CDR2 from the germline V gene are SGHVS and FQNEAQ. The V gene end was trimmed by 6 bases and the J gene end by 2 bases; junction bases not matched to a gene: 5. CDR3 amino acids: CASRRSGGANTGELFF. CDR3 DNA: TGTGCCAGCAGACGTAGCGGGGGGGCCAACACCGGGGAGCTGTTTTTT.

This clonotype was seen many times. This sequence joins TRBV7-8 and TRBJ1-1, with D unclear. There are 12 residues in the CDR3. The ends were cut back, 2 bases at V and 9 bases at J, with 10 bases in the middle. Germline CDR1 reads SGHVS; CDR2 reads FQNEAQ. CDR3 coding DNA: TGTGCCAGCAGCTTAAACAACGGCCAAGCTTTCTTT. Its protein is CASSLNNGQAFF.

The chain links TRBV25-1 to TRBJ1-1; 12 nucleotides match TRBD1. The length of the CDR3 is 14 residues. Per germline, CDR1 MGHDK and CDR2 SYGVNS. Trimming at V came to 6 bases and at J to 12 bases, leaving 11 bases not matched to a gene. The chain's CDR3 is CASSRDRGRDGSFF. As DNA, the CDR3 is TGTGCCAGCAGCCGGGACAGGGGGCGCGATGGGTCTTTCTTT.